Below, 28 T cell receptor beta chains from the same sample are listed, as sequenced in a study of identical twins. In TCRdb, the 5' RACE reads were re-called with MiXCR into one record per CDR3 protein. Of 250,000 to 300,000 distinct CDR3 sequences listed, roughly 8% are singletons. These sequences were also reported in another study, on yellow fever vaccine responses in identical twins.

The material sequenced was CD8+ T cells sorted from blood. These receptors all come from a woman under 30 in good health.

The chain uses TRBV20-1 and TRBJ2-7, with D possibly matching TRBD2 (6 bases). CDR1 is DFQATT and CDR2 is SNEGSKA in the germline V gene (reference sequence). Trimming stripped 3 bases from V and 4 bases from J, with 13 bases between. This CDR3 is built from 13 residues. The CDR3 DNA sequence: TGCAGTGCTAGGATATCCGGGGGTTACGAGCAGTACTTC. This translates into CSARISGGYEQYF.

This clonotype was counted a few times. The chain combines TRBV7-6 with TRBJ2-3; D is unresolved. V lost 5 bases and J lost 5, with 11 bases in between. CDR3 length: 13 amino acids. Germline CDR1 and CDR2: SGHVS and FNYEAQ. The CDR3 region is CASSHPPGDTQYF. The CDR3 DNA follows: TGTGCCAGCAGCCACCCACCCGGAGATACGCAGTATTTT.

The rearrangement joins TRBV7-8 to TRBJ2-5; TRBD2 might be the D (6 bases). CDR3 length: 17 amino acids. V lost 7 bases and J 2 bases, leaving 23 bases between the germline ends. CDR1 and CDR2 from the germline V gene are SGHVS and FQNEAQ. CDR3: CASNPGVAVGQQETQYF. The CDR3 DNA follows: TGTGCCAGCAACCCCGGGGTAGCGGTCGGCCAACAAGAGACCCAGTACTTC.

This clonotype was seen repeatedly, ten times or more. The CDR3 DNA reads TGCGCCAGCAGCACCTCCCGGACTAGCGGGAGAAGAGATACGCAGTATTTT. This encodes CASSTSRTSGRRDTQYF. The chain has TRBV4-3 and TRBJ2-3, with 13 bases aligning to TRBD2. Looked up from germline, CDR1 is LGHNA and CDR2 is YSLEER. V gave up 5 bases and J gave up 5 bases; unmatched junction bases: 10. The CDR3 covers 17 residues.

The rearrangement uses TRBV20-1 and TRBJ2-7, with 8 bases lining up with TRBD2. The V gene end was trimmed by 3 bases and the J gene end by 2 bases; junction bases not matched to a gene: 9. The germline V gene has CDR1 DFQATT and CDR2 SNEGSKA (reference sequence). The CDR3 has 15 residues. This CDR3 reads CSARAPGGATYEQYF. The CDR3 region has the DNA TGCAGTGCTAGGGCTCCGGGGGGGGCAACCTACGAGCAGTACTTC.

The J gene is TRBJ2-1, the V gene TRBV18; 7 positions agree with TRBD1. CDR3 length: 14 residues. V was clipped by 1 base and J by 7 bases; unmatched bases: 4. Germline values: CDR1 KGHSH, CDR2 LQKENI. In DNA form, the CDR3 reads TGTGCCAGCTCACCACTACAGGGGTGGAATGAGCAGTTCTTC. It translates to CASSPLQGWNEQFF.

This clonotype was recorded at least ten times. V and J are TRBV6-2 or TRBV6-3 and TRBJ2-1; D is perhaps TRBD1 or TRBD2 (5 bases each). This CDR3 is built from 17 residues. V lost 9 bases to trimming and J lost 1 base, with 22 bases between them. Germline CDR1 MNHEY, CDR2 SVGEGT. The CDR3, as DNA: TGTGCCAGTTGGGACGGAGGATTAGCGCTTTCCTACAATGAGCAGTTCTTC. It codes for CASWDGGLALSYNEQFF.

The chain joins TRBV12-3 or TRBV12-4 to TRBJ2-5; D is ambiguous. V was trimmed by 1 base and J by 7 bases, leaving 13 bases between them. This CDR3 region has 14 residues. The CDR3 bases are TGTGCCAGCAGTTTAGTCGCTCCCTGGGTGACCCAGTACTTC. This gives the protein CASSLVAPWVTQYF.

At least ten counts were recorded for this clonotype. CDR3: CASSQPGLNNEQFF. The CDR3, as DNA: TGCGCCAGCAGCCAACCGGGACTGAACAATGAGCAGTTCTTC. The chain couples TRBV4-1 to TRBJ2-1, with a possible D match to TRBD2 (6 bases). Germline CDR1 reads MGHRA; CDR2 reads YSYEKL. This CDR3 spans 14 amino acids. V gave up 2 bases and J gave up 5 bases, with 10 bases separating them.

This chain links TRBV12-3 or TRBV12-4 with TRBJ2-1, with 10 bases fitting TRBD2. This CDR3 comprises 14 residues. Germline trimming cut 4 bases from V and 10 bases from J; bases unmatched to any gene: 7. CDR3 protein: CASSSGLAATEQFF. The CDR3 DNA follows: TGTGCCAGCAGTTCCGGACTAGCGGCCACCGAGCAGTTCTTC.

This clonotype appeared a single time. The V and J genes are TRBV11-2 and TRBJ2-5, with 15 nucleotides matching TRBD2. The CDR3 is 18 residues long. Trimming cost V 4 bases and J 1 base; bases outside gene matches: 7. Germline V gives CDR1 SGHAT, CDR2 FQNNGV. Here the CDR3 reads CASSSGLAGGRAQETQYF. Here the CDR3 DNA reads TGTGCCAGCAGCTCCGGACTAGCGGGAGGGAGGGCCCAAGAGACCCAGTACTTC. The full variable domain, with the rest looked up from reference TRBV11-2 and TRBJ2-5, is EAGVAQSPRYKIIEKRQSVAFWCNPISGHATLYWYQQILGQGPKLLIQFQNNGVVDDSQLPKDRFSAERLKGVDSTLKIQPAKLEDSAVYLCASSSGLAGGRAQETQYFGPGTRLLVL.

This clonotype has more than one count but fewer than ten. The gene calls are TRBV4-1 and TRBJ2-7; 8 bases map to TRBD1. The CDR3 covers 16 residues. V shed 1 base, J shed 0 bases, and the junction held 5 bases outside the gene matches. The germline V gene has CDR1 MGHRA and CDR2 YSYEKL. The CDR3 protein is CASSQAPGQGSYEQYF. CDR3 DNA sequence: TGCGCCAGCAGCCAAGCCCCCGGACAGGGCTCCTACGAGCAGTACTTC.

This clonotype was counted between two and nine times. Here the CDR3 DNA reads TGCGCCAGCAGCCAAGGAATAGACAGCTCCTACGAGCAGTACTTC. Amino acid sequence: CASSQGIDSSYEQYF. V usage is TRBV4-3 and J usage is TRBJ2-7; D is perhaps TRBD1 (5 bases). CDR3 length equals 15 residues. Trimming left V 1 base short and J 0 bases short, with 10 bases between. Germline V lookup: CDR1 LGHNA, CDR2 YSLEER.

The chain carries TRBV11-2 and TRBJ2-5; 10 nucleotides agree with TRBD2. V was clipped by 5 bases and J by 4 bases; unmatched bases: 7. The CDR3 totals 15 residues. CDR1 is SGHAT and CDR2 is FQNNGV in the germline V gene. This CDR3 reads CASSLGGLASETQYF. The CDR3 nucleotides are TGTGCCAGCAGCCTAGGGGGACTAGCGTCAGAGACCCAGTACTTC.

The rearrangement links TRBV4-1 to TRBJ2-6, with TRBD2 matching 9 bases. V was clipped by 4 bases and J by 0 bases; unmatched bases: 7. Germline-derived CDR1 and CDR2 are MGHRA and YSYEKL. This CDR3 is built from 18 residues. The CDR3 DNA reads as TGCGCCAGCAGCCCCAGACTAGCGGCAGTCTCTGGGGCCAACGTCCTGACTTTC. Its protein is CASSPRLAAVSGANVLTF.

This clonotype was counted a few times. The CDR3 nucleotides read TGTGCCAGCAGTCCCAGGTGGACAGGGATAAATAATTCACCCCTCCACTTT. It is translated as CASSPRWTGINNSPLHF. The genes are TRBV28 and TRBJ1-6, with TRBD1 matching 8 bases. This CDR3 has 17 amino acids. The V segment lost 5 bases and the J segment 5 bases; nucleotides outside the gene matches: 11. Germline V CDR1 and CDR2: MDHEN, SYDVKM.

This clonotype came up a few times. One end of the junction is discordant with germline, which a read error may explain. V and J are TRBV7-7 and TRBJ1-1, with D tentatively TRBD1 (6 bases). The CDR3 is made up of 13 amino acids. Per the germline V gene, CDR1 is SSHAT and CDR2 is FNYEAQ (reference sequence). CDR3 sequence reads: CASSLVLDSEAFF. DNA of the CDR3: TGTGCTAGCAGCCTGGTGTTGGACAGTGAAGCTTTCTTT.

This clonotype was observed a few times. V and J are TRBV6-1 and TRBJ1-1; D is possibly TRBD1 (6 bases). The CDR3 loop spans 14 amino acids. Germline lookup yields CDR1 MNHNS and CDR2 SASEGT. Trimming took off 3 bases at V and 4 bases at J, with 12 bases between the two ends. In nucleotides, the CDR3 is TGTGCCAGCAGTGATTGGGGGCTGGGCACTGAAGCTTTCTTT. Residues: CASSDWGLGTEAFF.

The sample holds many counts of this clonotype. The chain links TRBV7-2 to TRBJ1-2, with 8 bases that match TRBD1. V gave up 11 bases and J gave up 3 bases; unmatched junction bases: 8. The CDR3 loop spans 13 amino acids. Germline V lookup: CDR1 SGHTA, CDR2 FQGNSA. CDR3 coding DNA: TGTGCCGGAAGGGGACAGGTGGACTATGGCTACACCTTC. This encodes CAGRGQVDYGYTF.

This clonotype was observed at least ten times. The J gene is TRBJ2-7, the V gene TRBV4-2; no definite D call. Trimming stripped 1 base from V and 0 bases from J, with 4 bases between. The CDR3 extends over 13 amino acids. CDR1 is LGHNA and CDR2 is YNFKEQ in the germline V gene. This chain's CDR3 is CASSQGGSYEQYF. CDR3 sequence (DNA): TGTGCCAGCAGCCAAGGGGGCTCCTACGAGCAGTACTTC.

This clonotype was detected only a few times. The chain joins TRBV15 to TRBJ1-3; the D is unclear. Per germline, CDR1 LNHNV and CDR2 YYDKDF (reference sequence). V lost 8 bases, J lost 4 bases, and 6 bases lay in between. The CDR3 totals 11 residues. The CDR3 DNA follows: TGTGCCACCGATGCGGGAAACACCATATATTTT. It yields the protein CATDAGNTIYF.

V usage is TRBV12-3 or TRBV12-4 and J usage is TRBJ2-6; no definite D call. The CDR3 loop spans 15 amino acids. The V end lost 7 bases, the J end lost 4 bases, and 14 bases lay between the germline ends. The DNA of the CDR3 is TGTGCCAGCACCCTTTGGAGTTCCGGGGCCAACGTCCTGACTTTC. Encoded protein: CASTLWSSGANVLTF.

The CDR3 loop is CAWSGSGKLDEQFF. As DNA, the CDR3 is TGTGCCTGGAGCGGTAGCGGGAAACTCGATGAGCAGTTCTTC. V gene TRBV30 combines with J gene TRBJ2-1, with 8 positions matching TRBD2. V lost 3 bases and J lost 8; bases outside the gene matches: 9. Germline V lookup: CDR1 GTSNPN, CDR2 SVGIG (reference sequence). CDR3 length equals 14 residues. The full variable domain, in which reference TRBV30 and TRBJ2-1 provide the parts outside the CDR3, is SQTIHQWPATLVQPVGSPLSLECTVEGTSNPNLYWYRQAAGRGLQLLFYSVGIGQISSEVPQNLSASRPQDRQFILSSKKLLLSDSGFYLCAWSGSGKLDEQFFGPGTRLTVL.

This clonotype was seen repeatedly, ten times or more. The V call is TRBV7-2, the J call TRBJ1-6; D is uncertain. Germline-derived CDR1 and CDR2 are SGHTA and FQGNSA. This CDR3 spans 13 amino acids. The V gene lost 1 base and the J gene lost 11 bases, with 9 bases spanning the gap. As DNA, the CDR3 is TGTGCCAGCAGCTTAGGAGGGTTGGCACCCCTCCACTTT. Translated, it gives CASSLGGLAPLHF.

Ten or more counts support this clonotype. The chain combines TRBV7-9 with TRBJ2-1, with D perhaps TRBD1 (7 bases). Germline CDR1 is SEHNR and CDR2 is FQNEAQ (reference sequence). The germline V and J ends were trimmed by 6 bases and 7 bases, with 13 bases remaining between them. The CDR3 runs 13 residues. The CDR3 DNA reads as TGTGCCAGCAGGGAGGGGGCTGTAAATGAGCAGTTCTTC. Protein sequence: CASREGAVNEQFF.

The chain recombines TRBV24-1 with TRBJ2-5; 8 bases agree with TRBD2. V trimming: 3 bases; J trimming: 4 bases; junction bases outside the gene matches: 6. CDR3 size: 15 residues. CDR1 and CDR2 (germline): KGHDR, SFDVKD. As DNA, the CDR3 is TGTGCCACCAGTGATGCGAGCGGGAGAGGAGAGACCCAGTACTTC. It yields the protein CATSDASGRGETQYF.

This clonotype was observed a few times. The rearrangement links TRBV11-2 to TRBJ2-7; D may be TRBD1 or TRBD2 (5 bases each). V shed 0 bases and J shed 6 bases, with 12 bases lying between them. The CDR3 extends over 14 amino acids. From germline, CDR1 is SGHAT and CDR2 FQNNGV. The CDR3 nucleotides are TGTGCCAGCAGCTTAGACCACCGGGACCCCGAGCAGTACTTC. Protein sequence: CASSLDHRDPEQYF.

Ten or more counts support this clonotype. The chain uses TRBV5-1 and TRBJ2-2; D is ambiguous. CDR3 length: 14 amino acids. Germline CDR1 and CDR2: SGHRS and YFSETQ. V lost 3 bases to trimming and J lost 1 base, with 7 bases between them. This chain's CDR3 is CASSYRQNTGELFF. Here the CDR3 DNA reads TGCGCCAGCAGCTATCGACAGAACACCGGGGAGCTGTTTTTT.